These T cell receptor beta chains were read from a single sample in a study of type 1 regulatory T cells. TCRdb passed the reads through MiXCR, listing each CDR3 protein once. There are about 97,000 distinct CDR3 sequences in the sample; 25% to 40% occur only once, and 2.2% lies in the top ten. Sequencing was done on a sample of CD4+ T cells, either the whole sample or a sorted fraction (not recorded which). Receptors originate from a human donor in good health. The CDR3 runs from the conserved cysteine through the conserved F or W. The order of the fields is V gene, clone size, D gene, J gene, CDR3 protein, CDR3 DNA. A D gene is named only where the DNA matches it firmly. Clone size is stated in some rows and not others, as once, few, many or a class when expanded.

>TRBV24-1|few|.|TRBJ2-7
CATSDPPPNYEQYF
TGTGCCACCAGTGACCCTCCACCTAACTACGAGCAGTACTTC
>TRBV5-5|.|.|TRBJ1-2
CASSFSTDISYGYTF
TGTGCCAGCAGCTTTTCGACAGACATATCCTATGGCTACACCTTC
>TRBV18|.|.|TRBJ1-4
CASSLRGTDEKLFF
TGTGCCAGCTCACTCCGGGGTACGGATGAAAAACTGTTTTTT
>TRBV20-1|.|.|TRBJ1-3
CSATGVGNTIYF
TGCAGTGCTACAGGGGTTGGAAACACCATATATTTT
>TRBV20-1|few|TRBD2|TRBJ2-5
CSARPTLPSGAQETQYF
TGCAGTGCTAGACCCACACTCCCTAGCGGGGCCCAAGAGACCCAGTACTTC
>TRBV7-2|few|TRBD2|TRBJ2-5
CASSLGSLAGFGETQYF
TGTGCCAGCAGCTTAGGGAGCCTAGCGGGATTTGGAGAGACCCAGTACTTC
>TRBV7-2|.|.|TRBJ2-3
CANSENTQYF
TGTGCCAACAGCGAGAATACGCAGTATTTT
>TRBV3-1|.|.|TRBJ1-3
CASSPGGPYSGNTIYF
TGTGCCAGCAGCCCCGGGGGGCCGTACTCTGGAAACACCATATATTTT
>TRBV20-1|few|.|TRBJ2-1
CSASALAYPNEQFF
TGCAGTGCTAGCGCTCTAGCTTACCCTAATGAGCAGTTCTTC
>TRBV5-1|.|.|TRBJ1-1
CASSLRQLNTEAFF
TGCGCCAGCAGCTTGCGGCAGTTGAACACTGAAGCTTTCTTT
>TRBV20-1|few|TRBD1|TRBJ2-3
CSATSGQGEGIDTQYF
TGCAGTGCTACATCGGGACAGGGGGAAGGTATAGATACGCAGTATTTT
>TRBV19|.|.|TRBJ1-2
CASHRGFDNYGYTF
TGTGCCAGCCACCGGGGCTTCGATAACTATGGCTACACCTTC
>TRBV20-1|.|.|TRBJ2-7
CSGQLWDTYEQYF
TGCAGTGGGCAGCTTTGGGACACCTACGAGCAGTACTTC
>TRBV11-1|.|.|TRBJ2-1
CASSFSASSFLFDEQFF
TGTGCCAGCAGCTTCTCCGCTAGTAGTTTTTTGTTTGATGAGCAGTTCTTC
>TRBV19|few|TRBD2|TRBJ2-7
CASSIGLAGGSRYEQYF
TGTGCCAGTAGTATCGGGCTAGCGGGAGGCTCGCGATACGAGCAGTACTTC